Each of the 32 T cell receptor beta chains below was sequenced from the same sample in a study of cytomegalovirus exposure and HLA in healthy donors. The PCR made use of 60 Vbeta and 13 Jbeta primers. Assay: immunoSEQ multiplex PCR; the TCRdb copy retains only in-frame clones and omits some. The table has about 150,000 clones, 70% to 90% seen once; the top ten hold about 2.4%. The sequenced sample was PBMCs. The receptors originated from a woman aged 18-35 years in good health and CMV-seronegative.

The chain links TRBV15 to TRBJ1-4, with 11 positions matching TRBD1. Per the germline V gene, CDR1 is LNHNV and CDR2 is YYDKDF (reference sequence). The CDR3 totals 16 residues. V was pared by 1 base and J by 7 bases, with 5 bases of the junction left unmatched. CDR3: CATSRVGGQGGEKLFF. The CDR3 bases are TGTGCCACCAGCAGAGTGGGGGGACAGGGGGGTGAAAAACTGTTTTTT.

The rearrangement joins TRBV6-1 to TRBJ2-6; D gene uncertain. Trimming shortened V by 8 bases and J by 0 bases, and 5 bases separated the two germline ends. The germline V gene has CDR1 MNHNS and CDR2 SASEGT. This CDR3 has 13 amino acids. The CDR3 here is CASSGSGANVLTF. DNA for the CDR3: TGTGCCAGCTCGGGCTCTGGGGCCAACGTCCTGACTTTC.

DNA for the CDR3: TGTGCCAGCAGTAGGACTTTTGATAATGAAAAACTGTTTTTT. Translating gives CASSRTFDNEKLFF. The V and J genes are TRBV7-2 and TRBJ1-4; D unclear. Germline V gene sequence: CDR1 SGHTA, CDR2 FQGNSA. The CDR3 runs to 14 residues. Trimming left V 6 bases short and J 4 bases short, with 12 bases between. Full variable domain (missing parts from reference TRBV7-2 and TRBJ1-4): GAGVSQSPSNKVTEKGKDVELRCDPISGHTALYWYRQSLGQGLEFLIYFQGNSAPDKSGLPSDRFSAERTGGSVSTLTIQRTQQEDSAVYLCASSRTFDNEKLFFGSGTQLSVL.

V is TRBV5-4 and J is TRBJ1-2; TRBD1 matches at 8 bases. Per germline, CDR1 SGHNT and CDR2 YYREEE (reference sequence). With V trimmed by 0 bases and J by 4 bases, 20 bases remained unmatched. This CDR3 is 20 amino acids long. The CDR3 DNA is TGTGCCAGCAGCTTGGACGGGACAGGACCCACCCCGGACTCCAGCTATGGCTACACCTTC. This translates into CASSLDGTGPTPDSSYGYTF.

V is TRBV9 and J is TRBJ2-5, with TRBD2 identical over 14 bases. The length of the CDR3 is 19 residues. V lost 3 bases to trimming and J lost 2 bases; unmatched junction nucleotides: 12. CDR1 and CDR2 (germline): SGDLS, YYNGEE. The CDR3, as DNA: TGTGCCAGCAGCGGCGGACTAGCGGGGGGTTCCTATGATCAAGAGACCCAGTACTTC. This sequence encodes CASSGGLAGGSYDQETQYF.

CDR3 DNA: TGTGCCAGCAGTTCCCCGGGGTCCAGCTCCTACAATGAGCAGTTCTTC. It yields the protein CASSSPGSSSYNEQFF. The chain links TRBV28 to TRBJ2-1; a weak D match, TRBD2 (5 bases). This CDR3 spans 16 amino acids. The germline V and J ends were trimmed by 4 bases and 0 bases, with 13 bases remaining between them. Germline CDR1 MDHEN, CDR2 SYDVKM.

This clone is a singleton in its sample. The J gene is TRBJ1-2, the V gene TRBV10-3; D might be TRBD1 (6 bases). The CDR3 totals 15 residues. The germline V gene has CDR1 ENHRY and CDR2 SYGVKD. V was pared by 8 bases and J by 0 bases, with 16 bases between. The CDR3 nucleotides read TGTGCCATCTCCGCCCAACAGGGAGCTAACTATGGCTACACCTTC. This codes for CAISAQQGANYGYTF.

The chain employs TRBV7-2 and TRBJ2-5; D perhaps matches TRBD2 (5 bases). Germline CDR1 is SGHTA and CDR2 is FQGNSA. The length of the CDR3 is 14 residues. With 1 base removed from V and 1 base from J, the gap between germline ends came to 7 bases. CDR3 DNA: TGTGCCAGCAGCTTAGGGAGGACCCAAGAGACCCAGTACTTC. Its protein product is CASSLGRTQETQYF.

This clone turned up a few times. This chain connects TRBV4-3 to TRBJ2-7; 8 bases agree with TRBD2. The CDR3 has 16 residues. Germline V gene sequence: CDR1 LGHNA, CDR2 YSLEER. J gave up 3 bases and V 1 base, and 8 bases lay outside the gene matches. CDR3 sequence reads: CASSQGVLAGYYEQYF. Here the CDR3 DNA reads TGCGCCAGCAGCCAAGGGGTATTAGCGGGGTACTACGAGCAGTACTTC.

The V gene is TRBV28, the J gene TRBJ2-5; possible D gene TRBD2, 6 bases. CDR3 size: 13 residues. The V end lost 3 bases, the J end lost 4 bases, and 9 bases lay between the germline ends. In germline, CDR1 is MDHEN, CDR2 SYDVKM. The CDR3 sequence: CASSFRLGETQYF. CDR3 DNA sequence: TGTGCCAGCAGTTTTCGACTAGGAGAGACCCAGTACTTC.

V gene TRBV13 combines with J gene TRBJ2-5, with a tentative D call TRBD2 (5 bases). V was pared by 3 bases and J by 3 bases, with 17 bases between. This CDR3 spans 16 amino acids. CDR1 and CDR2 (germline): PRHDT, FYEKMQ (reference sequence). As DNA, the CDR3 is TGTGCCAGCAGCTTCACGGGAAGGACGGGAAAAGAGACCCAGTACTTC. Residues: CASSFTGRTGKETQYF.

This sequence joins TRBV2 and TRBJ2-5, with 10 bases aligning to TRBD2. V lost 4 bases and J lost 0; bases outside the gene matches: 2. This CDR3 spans 15 amino acids. From germline, CDR1 is SNHLY and CDR2 FYNNEI. The CDR3 protein is CASSGTSGYQETQYF. DNA of the CDR3: TGTGCCAGCAGTGGGACTAGCGGTTACCAAGAGACCCAGTACTTC.

The chain joins TRBV28 to TRBJ2-1; D not certain. This CDR3 is 12 amino acids long. The V and J ends lost 8 bases and 12 bases respectively, with 17 bases between them. The germline gives CDR1 MDHEN, CDR2 SYDVKM. The CDR3 bases are TGTGCCAGCGGCTTACTGGAGTCGGGGCAGTTCTTC. This codes for CASGLLESGQFF.

The gene calls are TRBV5-1 and TRBJ2-5; a possible D gene is TRBD2 (5 bases). The length of the CDR3 is 14 residues. V was trimmed by 0 bases and J by 5 bases, leaving 11 bases between them. From germline, CDR1 is SGHRS and CDR2 YFSETQ. In DNA form, the CDR3 reads TGCGCCAGCAGCTTGGCCGAGGGTCCGGAGACCCAGTACTTC. Amino acid sequence: CASSLAEGPETQYF. Looking up the rest from reference TRBV5-1 and TRBJ2-5 gives the full variable domain: KAGVTQTPRYLIKTRGQQVTLSCSPISGHRSVSWYQQTPGQGLQFLFEYFSETQRNKGNFPGRFSGRQFSNSRSEMNVSTLELGDSALYLCASSLAEGPETQYFGPGTRLLVL.

As regards this clone: This CDR3 is also generated by other DNA sequences in the sample. This chain links TRBV11-3 with TRBJ2-1; a possible D gene is TRBD2 (6 bases). V lost 3 bases to trimming and J lost 4 bases, with 7 bases between them. Germline V CDR1 and CDR2: SGHNT, YENEEA. The CDR3 spans 13 residues. This chain's CDR3 is CASSLGGYNEQFF. The DNA for the CDR3 is TGTGCCAGCAGCTTGGGGGGATACAATGAGCAGTTCTTC.

CDR3 region: CASSLWGPTQYF. CDR3 sequence (DNA): TGTGCCAGCAGCTTGTGGGGCCCGACCCAGTACTTC. This rearrangement joins TRBV7-2 to TRBJ2-5, with a weak D call TRBD1 (5 bases). This CDR3 is 12 amino acids long. The V gene's germline CDR1 is SGHTA and CDR2 FQGNSA. The V end lost 3 bases, the J end lost 7 bases, and 9 bases lay between the germline ends.

V is TRBV28 and J is TRBJ1-5; 8 bases line up with TRBD1. The germline V gene has CDR1 MDHEN and CDR2 SYDVKM. V lost 5 bases and J lost 1; bases outside the gene matches: 7. The CDR3 spans 16 residues. CDR3 DNA sequence: TGTGCCAGCAGTCCCCCGACAGGGGTAAGCAATCAGCCCCAGCATTTT. It is translated as CASSPPTGVSNQPQHF.

J is TRBJ1-5 and V is TRBV7-9; no reliable D call. V was cut by 5 bases and J by 2 bases, with 10 bases left in between. Germline CDR1 reads SEHNR; CDR2 reads FQNEAQ (reference sequence). The CDR3 contains 14 residues. The chain's CDR3 is CASSPPQGNQPQHF. In DNA, the CDR3 is TGTGCCAGCAGCCCTCCCCAGGGCAATCAGCCCCAGCATTTT.

The genes are TRBV7-9 and TRBJ2-7, with 7 positions matching TRBD1. Germline trimming cut 2 bases from V and 0 bases from J; bases unmatched to any gene: 4. This CDR3 is 15 amino acids long. Germline-derived CDR1 and CDR2 are SEHNR and FQNEAQ (reference sequence). As DNA, the CDR3 is TGTGCCAGCAGCTTACCACAGGGGAGCTCCTACGAGCAGTACTTC. Translated: CASSLPQGSSYEQYF.

The V gene is TRBV6-1, the J gene TRBJ2-3; 10 nucleotides match TRBD1. Per the germline V gene, CDR1 is MNHNS and CDR2 is SASEGT. The J segment lost 4 bases and the V segment lost 5 bases, leaving 6 bases of the junction unmatched. The CDR3 consists of 15 residues. Written as DNA, the CDR3 is TGTGCCAGCAGTCGGGACAGGGGAGGCCCAGATACGCAGTATTTT. Its protein is CASSRDRGGPDTQYF.

CDR3 residues: CASRGSPGQVNSPLHF. The CDR3 DNA reads TGTGCCAGTCGCGGATCACCGGGACAGGTTAATTCACCCCTCCACTTT. The chain links TRBV19 to TRBJ1-6; 8 bases align to TRBD1. CDR1 and CDR2 from the germline V gene are LNHDA and SQIVND (reference sequence). V lost 8 bases to trimming and J lost 6 bases; unmatched junction nucleotides: 12. The CDR3 has 16 amino acids. The whole variable domain, remainder taken from reference TRBV19 and TRBJ1-6, is DGGITQSPKYLFRKEGQNVTLSCEQNLNHDAMYWYRQDPGQGLRLIYYSQIVNDFQKGDIAEGYSVSREKKESFPLTVTSAQKNPTAFYLCASRGSPGQVNSPLHFGNGTRLTVT.

The chain uses TRBV7-9 and TRBJ2-7; D unresolved. The CDR3 is made up of 14 amino acids. The ends were cut back, 4 bases at V and 2 bases at J, with 12 bases in the middle. Per germline, CDR1 SEHNR and CDR2 FQNEAQ (reference sequence). CDR3 residues: CASSSRPQPYEQYF. The CDR3 DNA follows: TGTGCCAGCAGCTCCAGGCCCCAACCCTACGAGCAGTACTTC.

The chain has TRBV7-9 and TRBJ2-1, with D tentatively TRBD1 (5 bases). Trimming took off 1 base at V and 6 bases at J, with 10 bases between the two ends. CDR1 is SEHNR and CDR2 is FQNEAQ in the germline V gene (reference sequence). The CDR3 spans 14 residues. CDR3 in DNA: TGTGCCAGCAGCTTAGAGAGCAGGGTCAATGAGCAGTTCTTC. This encodes CASSLESRVNEQFF.

V and J are TRBV18 and TRBJ1-2; TRBD1 aligns across 12 bases. The ends lost 6 bases at V and 8 bases at J; junction bases unmatched: 10. There are 15 residues in the CDR3. Germline CDR1 reads KGHSH; CDR2 reads LQKENI. The CDR3 loop is CASSAGTGGAGGYTF. The CDR3 DNA reads as TGTGCCAGCTCTGCCGGGACAGGGGGCGCCGGAGGCTACACCTTC.

The gene calls are TRBV11-2 and TRBJ2-5; weak D call: TRBD2 (5 bases). This CDR3 contains 15 residues. V lost 4 bases to trimming and J lost 4 bases, with 16 bases between them. Germline CDR1 SGHAT, CDR2 FQNNGV. The DNA for the CDR3 is TGTGCCAGCAGCTCTGCTGGGAGAGACTTAGAGACCCAGTACTTC. Its translation is CASSSAGRDLETQYF.

The rearrangement joins TRBV11-1 to TRBJ2-7; TRBD1 aligns across 9 bases. The CDR3 totals 16 residues. The germline V gene encodes CDR1 SGHAT and CDR2 FQDESV (reference sequence). Trimming cost V 5 bases and J 4 bases; bases outside gene matches: 12. This CDR3 reads CASSQYTGQGRYEQYF. The DNA for the CDR3 is TGTGCCAGCAGCCAGTACACGGGACAGGGAAGGTACGAGCAGTACTTC.

This chain connects TRBV7-2 to TRBJ2-7; tentative D call: TRBD2 (6 bases). The CDR3 has 14 residues. The ends were cut back, 2 bases at V and 4 bases at J, with 12 bases in the middle. Germline V gives CDR1 SGHTA, CDR2 FQGNSA. The CDR3, as DNA: TGTGCCAGCAGCTTAACGGGAGCCAAGTACGAGCAGTACTTC. Protein product: CASSLTGAKYEQYF.

Only one count was recorded for this clone. This rearrangement joins TRBV5-1 to TRBJ2-7; unclear D gene. Germline CDR1 SGHRS, CDR2 YFSETQ. The CDR3 totals 13 residues. V lost 3 bases to trimming and J lost 3 bases, with 10 bases between them. CDR3 DNA sequence: TGCGCCAGCAGCTCGAGTGCATACTACGAGCAGTACTTC. This sequence encodes CASSSSAYYEQYF.

The chain recombines TRBV5-1 with TRBJ2-5, with 7 bases aligning to TRBD2. V lost 0 bases and J lost 0; bases outside the gene matches: 11. CDR1 and CDR2 from the germline V gene are SGHRS and YFSETQ. CDR3 length: 18 residues. The CDR3 DNA is TGCGCCAGCAGCTTGGCCCTACGAGCGGGGTCGTACCAAGAGACCCAGTACTTC. Its translation is CASSLALRAGSYQETQYF. Variable domain in full (rest from reference TRBV5-1 and TRBJ2-5): KAGVTQTPRYLIKTRGQQVTLSCSPISGHRSVSWYQQTPGQGLQFLFEYFSETQRNKGNFPGRFSGRQFSNSRSEMNVSTLELGDSALYLCASSLALRAGSYQETQYFGPGTRLLVL.

The V call is TRBV28, the J call TRBJ2-7; possibly TRBD1 for D (7 bases). V lost 10 bases and J 1 base, leaving 17 bases between the germline ends. The CDR3 consists of 14 residues. Looked up from germline, CDR1 is MDHEN and CDR2 is SYDVKM. CDR3 in DNA: TGTGCCACCCTGGGCGGGACAGCTTCCTACGAGCAGTACTTC. It encodes CATLGGTASYEQYF.

This clone was recorded only once. The DNA for the CDR3 is TGTGCCAGCGGGCGACAGGGCGACACCGGGGAGCTGTTTTTT. Amino acids: CASGRQGDTGELFF. This chain links TRBV28 with TRBJ2-2; 7 nucleotides match TRBD1. V lost 8 bases, J lost 3 bases, and 6 bases stayed unmatched. This CDR3 region has 14 residues. Per germline, CDR1 MDHEN and CDR2 SYDVKM.

The gene calls are TRBV15 and TRBJ2-7; 10 nucleotides agree with TRBD1. This CDR3 has 16 residues. V was clipped by 4 bases and J by 1 base; unmatched bases: 7. Per the germline V gene, CDR1 is LNHNV and CDR2 is YYDKDF (reference sequence). This chain's CDR3 is CATSTPGQGSSYEQYF. CDR3 sequence (DNA): TGTGCCACCAGCACACCGGGACAGGGGTCTTCCTACGAGCAGTACTTC.